What follows is one T cell receptor (beta chain) and its context. Sequencing was performed with immunoSEQ multiplex PCR; in TCRdb, only in-frame clones are kept and a portion is missing. The sample carries tens of thousands of clones, roughly nine tenths recorded once. This entry comes from a study of OX40 agonist ivuxolimab in advanced cancers. The length of the CDR3 is 16 residues. Deletions cut 2 bases from V and 3 bases from J, with 14 bases between. Sequences were derived from CD4+ or CD8+ T cells sorted from blood, sampled in a trial of the OX40 agonist ivuxolimab. This TCR was sampled from an adult with an advanced solid tumor such as melanoma, head and neck, liver or kidney cancer. This chain links TRBV5-3 with TRBJ2-2; no definite D call. TRBV5-3 is assigned to the ORF class and has an uncertain function. The CDR3, as DNA: TGTGCCAGAAGCTTCTTCGCCCCGGTCCACACCGGGGAGCTGTTTTTT. Translating gives CARSFFAPVHTGELFF.